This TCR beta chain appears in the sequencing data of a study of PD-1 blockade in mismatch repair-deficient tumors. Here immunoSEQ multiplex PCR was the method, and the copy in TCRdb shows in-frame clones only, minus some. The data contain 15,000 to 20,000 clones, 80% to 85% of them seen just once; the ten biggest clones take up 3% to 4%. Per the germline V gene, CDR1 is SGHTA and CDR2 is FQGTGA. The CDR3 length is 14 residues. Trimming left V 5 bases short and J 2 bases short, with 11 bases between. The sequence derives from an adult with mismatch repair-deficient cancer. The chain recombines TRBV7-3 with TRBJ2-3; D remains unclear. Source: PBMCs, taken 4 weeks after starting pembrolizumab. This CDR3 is CASSPYTFTDTQYF. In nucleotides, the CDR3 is TGTGCCAGCAGCCCTTATACTTTCACAGATACGCAGTATTTT.